Listed below are T cell receptor beta chains from one sample, sequenced in a study of Graves' ophthalmopathy and Graves' hyperthyroidism. Via MiXCR, TCRdb re-called the multiplex PCR reads, giving one row per CDR3 protein. Of over a million distinct CDR3 sequences in the sample, roughly 35% were seen once. Sequences were obtained from peripheral blood or thyroid tissue (not recorded which). The receptors derive from an adult man with Graves' hyperthyroidism. CDR3s include the opening cysteine and the closing phenylalanine or tryptophan. A D gene is named only where the DNA matches it firmly. The listing skips clone size in some rows; elsewhere it reads once, few, many or a size class.

>NA|many|TRBV5-1|TRBJ1-1
TGCGCCAGCAGCTTGAAGAGAACTGAAGCTTTCTTT
CASSLKRTEAFF
>TRBD1|NA|TRBV30|TRBJ1-1
TGTGCCTGGGCAGGGGGTTCGAACACTGAAGCTTTCTTT
CAWAGGSNTEAFF
>TRBD2|NA|TRBV5-5|TRBJ2-7
TGTGCCAGCAGCATCCGCGGGAGCGGGTGGACCTACGAGCAGTACTTC
CASSIRGSGWTYEQYF
>TRBD1|NA|TRBV4-1|TRBJ2-7
TGCGCCAGCAGCCAAGATGTTCCCGGGACAGTAAGCTCCTACGAGCAGTACTTC
CASSQDVPGTVSSYEQYF
>NA|NA|TRBV10-2|TRBJ2-5
TGCGCCAGCAGTGACAAGGGGGAGACCCAGTACTTC
CASSDKGETQYF
>NA|NA|TRBV7-9|TRBJ2-5
TGTGCCAGCAGTAGTTACTACAGGCGAAGGGGTCAAGAGACCCAGTACTTC
CASSSYYRRRGQETQYF
>NA|NA|TRBV28|TRBJ2-2
TGTGCCAGCAGTTTATGGGCGGGGGCGCAACTACAGAACACCGGGGAGCTGTTTTTT
CASSLWAGAQLQNTGELFF
>TRBD1|NA|TRBV7-9|TRBJ2-2
TGTACCAGCAGGACAGGGTACACCGGGGAGCTGTTTTTC
CTSRTGYTGELFF
>NA|many|TRBV20-1|TRBJ1-2
TGCAGTGTTATTCAGGCAGCCCTGAACTATGGCTACACCTTC
CSVIQAALNYGYTF
>NA|NA|TRBV30|TRBJ1-2
TGTGCCTGGAGTGTACAGCCGGGGCAAGGTGGCTACACCTTC
CAWSVQPGQGGYTF
>TRBD1|NA|TRBV10-3|TRBJ1-6
TGTGCCATCAGTGACCCGATTTTCTCTTCAGGGGGGAGCCCCTATAATTCACCCCTCCACTTT
CAISDPIFSSGGSPYNSPLHF
>TRBD1|NA|TRBV19|TRBJ2-7
TGTGCCAGTAGTCCAGTCCCTGAACAGGGGATAGGGGAGCAGTACTTC
CASSPVPEQGIGEQYF
>NA|few|TRBV29-1|TRBJ1-1
TGCAGCGTTGAGGGCTTAGAGCGACAACCGAACACTGAAGCTTTCTTT
CSVEGLERQPNTEAFF
>TRBD1|NA|TRBV19|TRBJ1-1
TGTGCCAGTAGTATCCCCGACAGGGTTAACACTGAAGCTTTCTTT
CASSIPDRVNTEAFF
>TRBD1|few|TRBV4-1|TRBJ1-3
TGCGCCAGCAGCCAACAAGACAGGGTCTCTGGAAACACCATATATTTT
CASSQQDRVSGNTIYF
>NA|NA|TRBV5-5|TRBJ1-5
TGTGCCAGCAGCTGGGGGGACAACAATCAGCCCCAGCATTTT
CASSWGDNNQPQHF
>NA|NA|TRBV29-1|TRBJ2-6
TGCAGCTCCAAACAGGGGGCCAACGTCCTGACTTTC
CSSKQGANVLTF
>NA|many|TRBV10-3|TRBJ2-5
TGTGCCATCAGTGAGTCGACGGGGTTGGAGACCCAGTACTTC
CAISESTGLETQYF
>NA|few|TRBV5-1|TRBJ1-3
TGCGCCAGCAGTCCTGGACAGTCTGGAAACACCATATATTTT
CASSPGQSGNTIYF
>NA|NA|TRBV11-2|TRBJ1-1
TGTGCCAGCAGCTCCAGGGTTTCGGGCACTGAAGCTTTCTTT
CASSSRVSGTEAFF
>NA|NA|TRBV29-1|TRBJ1-5
TGCAGCTTAGCCGGAGGAAGCAATCAGCCCCAGCATTTT
CSLAGGSNQPQHF
>TRBD2|many|TRBV7-2|TRBJ2-7
TGTGCCAGCAGCCCGGCGGGGGGTTTAGTATCCTACGAGCAGTACTTC
CASSPAGGLVSYEQYF
>NA|few|TRBV5-1|TRBJ2-7
TGCGCCAGCAGCTTGTTAAGGTCCGACTACGAGCAGTACTTC
CASSLLRSDYEQYF
>TRBD1|NA|TRBV6-4|TRBJ1-1
TGTGCCAGCAGTGCCTCGGACAGGGGGCATCGTGAAGCTTTCTTT
CASSASDRGHREAFF
>TRBD2|NA|TRBV24-1|TRBJ2-7
TGTGCCACCAGTGCACCTACAGGGACTAGCGGGAGAGCCCTCTCCTACGAGCAGTACTTC
CATSAPTGTSGRALSYEQYF
>NA|NA|TRBV7-9|TRBJ2-5
TGTGCCAGCAGCTTAGGCGGAGTCCTCCGGGAGACCCAGTACTTC
CASSLGGVLRETQYF
>TRBD1|NA|TRBV2|TRBJ2-7
TGTGCCAGCAGGACGACAGGGGGCCTCGGCGAGCAGTACTTC
CASRTTGGLGEQYF
>TRBD1|many|TRBV5-5|TRBJ2-7
TGTGCCAGCAGCCGCCGGACAGGGAACGCCGAGCAGTACTTC
CASSRRTGNAEQYF
>NA|NA|TRBV11-3|TRBJ2-5
TGTGCCAGCAGCTTTAGGAGGCCGGGAATAGCTTCATCCCACCAAGAGACCCAGTACTTC
CASSFRRPGIASSHQETQYF
>TRBD1|NA|TRBV25-1|TRBJ1-2
TGTGCCAGCAGTGCAGGGGGTCATGGCTACACCTTC
CASSAGGHGYTF
>TRBD1|NA|TRBV7-8|TRBJ1-5
TGTGCCAGCAGGTCTGGGACAGATGTTCGTCAGCCCCAGCATTTT
CASRSGTDVRQPQHF
>NA|many|TRBV9|TRBJ2-5
TGTGCCAGCAGCGTAGATGGCGGAGAGACCCAGTACTTC
CASSVDGGETQYF
>NA|NA|TRBV6-1|TRBJ1-1
TGTGCCAGTGGATACGAGAGGAACACTGAAGCTTTCTTT
CASGYERNTEAFF
>TRBD1|NA|TRBV4-3|TRBJ1-5
TGCGCCAGCAGCCAAGACAGGACAGGGGGAGGAAATCAGCCCCAGCATTTT
CASSQDRTGGGNQPQHF